Below, 23 T cell receptor beta chains from the same sample are listed, as sequenced in a study of T cells after yellow fever vaccination. Each CDR3 protein is one row after TCRdb ran MiXCR on the 5' RACE reads. The sample lists around 550,000 distinct CDR3 sequences, roughly 21% occurring once. The input for sequencing was PBMCs, taken 15 days after the yellow fever booster vaccination. The receptors derive from a man aged 30 to 39 who received the YFV17D yellow fever vaccine.

The count of this clonotype is one. CDR3 DNA: TGCAGTGCTAGAGTAGGCGGACAGGGGTTGGGGTACTTC. Protein sequence: CSARVGGQGLGYF. The chain joins TRBV20-1 to TRBJ2-7, with 9 bases matching TRBD1. The CDR3 loop spans 13 amino acids. Germline-derived CDR1 and CDR2 are DFQATT and SNEGSKA (reference sequence). The junction had 10 bases not matched to a gene; V was cut back by 1 base and J by 12 bases.

The genes are TRBV10-3 and TRBJ1-5, with 7 bases identical to TRBD1. The ends lost 8 bases at V and 0 bases at J; junction bases unmatched: 10. The CDR3 consists of 16 residues. CDR1 is ENHRY and CDR2 is SYGVKD in the germline V gene. CDR3 sequence: CAISRGSGNSNQPQHF. Here the CDR3 DNA reads TGTGCCATCTCCAGGGGGTCGGGAAATAGCAATCAGCCCCAGCATTTT.

This chain connects TRBV20-1 to TRBJ2-1; tentative D call: TRBD2 (6 bases). Germline values: CDR1 DFQATT, CDR2 SNEGSKA (reference sequence). Trimming shortened V by 8 bases and J by 8 bases, and 19 bases separated the two germline ends. The CDR3 length is 13 residues. CDR3 bases: TGCAGTAGGTCAAGCGGGTTAGGGCATGAGCAGTTCTTC. This gives the protein CSRSSGLGHEQFF.

This clonotype appeared a few times. V gene TRBV10-3 combines with J gene TRBJ2-5; a possible D gene is TRBD2 (6 bases). CDR1 is ENHRY and CDR2 is SYGVKD in the germline V gene. The CDR3 is made up of 14 amino acids. Trimming took off 3 bases at V and 3 bases at J, with 11 bases between the two ends. The CDR3 bases are TGTGCCATCAGTGACCATGGGGGGAAAGAGACCCAGTACTTC. Protein: CAISDHGGKETQYF.

This clonotype has only a few counts. The CDR3 nucleotides read TGTGCCAGCAGCCAAGACGGGGGGCCACCCTACGAGCAGTACTTC. Encoded protein: CASSQDGGPPYEQYF. The chain recombines TRBV14 with TRBJ2-7, with a weak D call TRBD2 (7 bases). The CDR3 runs to 15 residues. V dropped 0 bases and J dropped 2 bases, with 11 bases sitting between them. Per germline, CDR1 SGHDN and CDR2 FVKESK.

This clonotype was observed a handful of times. J is TRBJ2-7 and V is TRBV7-3; TRBD2 aligns across 8 bases. Germline V gene sequence: CDR1 SGHTA, CDR2 FQGTGA. V shed 10 bases and J 3 bases; nucleotides not matched to a gene: 11. The CDR3 has 14 amino acids. The CDR3 coding sequence is TGTGCCACTCCCCCCCTGGGGACTAGCTACGAGCAGTACTTC. It specifies CATPPLGTSYEQYF.

This clonotype was observed a few times. This rearrangement joins TRBV6-2 or TRBV6-3 to TRBJ2-3, with D possibly matching TRBD2 (6 bases). Germline CDR1 MNHEY, CDR2 SVGEGT. V was clipped by 6 bases and J by 5 bases, with 15 bases between them. The CDR3 is 14 amino acids. The CDR3 DNA reads TGTGCCAGCAGGCGACTAGGTGGTATAGATACGCAGTATTTT. It is translated as CASRRLGGIDTQYF.

CDR3 sequence: CSAKERESIYEQYF. The CDR3 bases are TGCAGTGCTAAGGAGCGGGAGTCTATCTACGAGCAGTACTTC. The chain employs TRBV20-1 and TRBJ2-7; 8 bases align to TRBD2. CDR3 length: 14 amino acids. Trimming removed 4 bases from V and 3 bases from J; junction bases left unmatched: 8. Germline V gene sequence: CDR1 DFQATT, CDR2 SNEGSKA (reference sequence).

This clonotype was counted only a few times. This chain links TRBV7-2 with TRBJ2-1, with TRBD1 matching over 8 bases. V shed 5 bases, J shed 7 bases, and the junction held 4 bases outside the gene matches. The germline V gene encodes CDR1 SGHTA and CDR2 FQGNSA. CDR3 size: 13 residues. The CDR3, as DNA: TGTGCCAGCAGCCTGGACAGGGAAAATGAGCAGTTCTTC. This gives the protein CASSLDRENEQFF.

The rearrangement links TRBV6-1 to TRBJ2-2; TRBD2 aligns across 9 bases. J was trimmed by 2 bases and V by 5 bases; bases with no gene match: 12. There are 18 residues in the CDR3. Germline V CDR1 and CDR2: MNHNS, SASEGT. The CDR3 DNA reads as TGTGCCAGCAGTAGCCCTAACCTAGCGGGAAAAAACACCGGGGAGCTGTTTTTT. Translated: CASSSPNLAGKNTGELFF.

V usage is TRBV27 and J usage is TRBJ2-1; 9 bases are a match to TRBD2. V was clipped by 6 bases and J by 8 bases; unmatched bases: 8. CDR3 size: 14 residues. The germline CDR1 and CDR2 sequences are MNHEY and SMNVEV (reference sequence). The CDR3 is CASRPGLAWYEQFF. The CDR3, as DNA: TGTGCCAGCAGGCCGGGACTAGCATGGTATGAGCAGTTCTTC.

The chain couples TRBV7-2 to TRBJ2-5, with TRBD2 matching 8 bases. Germline values: CDR1 SGHTA, CDR2 FQGNSA. The J segment lost 2 bases and the V segment lost 5 bases, leaving 10 bases of the junction unmatched. The CDR3 contains 16 residues. The CDR3 loop reads CASSPGGGLFQETQYF. For the CDR3, the DNA is TGTGCCAGCAGCCCGGGGGGGGGCCTGTTTCAAGAGACCCAGTACTTC.

V and J are TRBV2 and TRBJ2-5; TRBD2 might be the D (6 bases). Looked up from germline, CDR1 is SNHLY and CDR2 is FYNNEI. V lost 6 bases to trimming and J lost 4 bases, with 18 bases between them. This CDR3 is built from 15 residues. CDR3 DNA: TGTGCCAGCAGGGAGACGGGAGTGGAAGGAGAGACCCAGTACTTC. Amino acids: CASRETGVEGETQYF.

The V gene is TRBV11-2, the J gene TRBJ2-7; TRBD1 aligns across 9 bases. J lost 8 bases, V lost 1 base, and 6 bases had no gene match. Germline V lookup: CDR1 SGHAT, CDR2 FQNNGV. The CDR3 is 14 amino acids. The CDR3 is CASSLANTGGKQYF. The DNA for the CDR3 is TGTGCCAGCAGCTTAGCAAATACAGGGGGCAAGCAGTACTTC.

The CDR3 sequence: CASSYDRPNEQYF. DNA for the CDR3: TGTGCCAGCAGTTACGACCGGCCGAACGAGCAGTACTTC. This chain joins TRBV28 and TRBJ2-7, with D unclear. Between the trimmed V and J ends, which lost 4 bases and 5 bases, there was a span of 12 bases. The CDR3 sequence is 13 residues long. Germline CDR1 and CDR2: MDHEN and SYDVKM.

The chain recombines TRBV10-3 with TRBJ2-1, with 10 positions matching TRBD1. The CDR3 is 14 residues long. Trimming cost V 8 bases and J 4 bases; bases outside gene matches: 5. The germline V gene encodes CDR1 ENHRY and CDR2 SYGVKD. The CDR3 region is CAIRGDRGYNEQFF. CDR3 coding DNA: TGTGCCATCCGCGGGGACAGGGGATACAATGAGCAGTTCTTC.

This clonotype has ten or more counts. The chain employs TRBV11-1 and TRBJ2-1; TRBD2 matches 14 bases. CDR3 length: 18 residues. Per germline, CDR1 SGHAT and CDR2 FQDESV (reference sequence). J lost 7 bases, V lost 2 bases, and 10 bases had no gene match. The CDR3 loop is CASSLPIRLAGGRNEQFF. Here the CDR3 DNA reads TGTGCCAGCAGCTTACCCATCCGACTAGCGGGAGGGCGGAATGAGCAGTTCTTC.

This clonotype has a count of ten or more. This chain links TRBV7-9 with TRBJ2-3, with TRBD2 matching over 9 bases. The CDR3 runs 15 residues. Losses at the gene ends were 2 bases for V and 3 bases for J; bases not matched to a gene: 3. Germline assignment: CDR1 SEHNR and CDR2 FQNEAQ (reference sequence). The CDR3 DNA follows: TGTGCCAGCAGCTTATTAGCGGGAGTGACAGATACGCAGTATTTT. It is translated as CASSLLAGVTDTQYF.

This clonotype has just a few counts. The chain couples TRBV18 to TRBJ2-1; D remains ambiguous. Germline CDR1 is KGHSH and CDR2 is LQKENI. Trimming cost V 0 bases and J 6 bases, with 12 bases left between them. The CDR3 contains 15 residues. For the CDR3, the DNA is TGTGCCAGCTCACCACCGGCCTCTAGGTCCAATGAGCAGTTCTTC. It encodes CASSPPASRSNEQFF.

CDR3 sequence reads: CASSLSGQGAREQYF. CDR3 coding DNA: TGTGCCAGCAGTTTATCGGGACAGGGGGCGCGTGAGCAGTACTTC. The chain recombines TRBV28 with TRBJ2-7; TRBD1 agrees at 12 bases. Germline CDR1 and CDR2: MDHEN and SYDVKM. The junction had 5 bases not matched to a gene; V was cut back by 1 base and J by 7 bases. The CDR3 sequence is 15 residues long. The full variable domain, rest sourced from reference TRBV28 and TRBJ2-7, is DVKVTQSSRYLVKRTGEKVFLECVQDMDHENMFWYRQDPGLGLRLIYFSYDVKMKEKGDIPEGYSVSREKKERFSLILESASTNQTSMYLCASSLSGQGAREQYFGPGTRLTVT.

The V and J genes are TRBV5-1 and TRBJ2-5, with a possible D match to TRBD2 (5 bases). Germline CDR1 reads SGHRS; CDR2 reads YFSETQ. Trimming shortened V by 4 bases and J by 5 bases, and 12 bases separated the two germline ends. The CDR3 sequence is 13 residues long. CDR3 DNA sequence: TGCGCCAGCAGCCCTTGGGAGAGGGAGACCCAGTACTTC. Translated: CASSPWERETQYF.

The chain employs TRBV7-2 and TRBJ1-1; 9 positions match TRBD1. CDR3 length: 16 amino acids. Germline V gene lookup returns CDR1 SGHTA and CDR2 FQGNSA. Trimming at V came to 1 base and at J to 4 bases, leaving 7 bases not matched to a gene. DNA of the CDR3: TGTGCCAGCAGCTTAGGACGGACAGGGGTGGGCACTGAAGCTTTCTTT. It codes for CASSLGRTGVGTEAFF.

The rearrangement joins TRBV6-1 to TRBJ2-1, with TRBD2 matching 9 bases. The CDR3 has 15 residues. The V gene end was trimmed by 7 bases and the J gene end by 6 bases; junction bases not matched to a gene: 10. Per the germline V gene, CDR1 is MNHNS and CDR2 is SASEGT. The DNA of the CDR3 is TGTGCCAGCACCAGGACTAGCGAGCCATCCAATGAGCAGTTCTTC. It yields the protein CASTRTSEPSNEQFF.